These T cell receptor beta chains were read from a single sample in a study of T cells after yellow fever vaccination. Each CDR3 protein gets one entry after TCRdb re-called the 5' RACE reads with MiXCR. The table records 200,000 to 300,000 distinct CDR3 sequences, approximately 12% of them present only once. The sample in question was CD4+ T cells sorted from PBMCs, obtained 45 days after the yellow fever booster vaccination. These receptor sequences come from a man in his thirties or forties who received the YFV17D yellow fever vaccine. Both conserved end residues are trimmed from each CDR3. The order of the fields is V gene, CDR3 protein.

TRBV7-2 ASSQRGPADTQY
TRBV7-9 ASSKTGAATSYEQY
TRBV6-5 ASSFPPTFDNEQF
TRBV5-1 ASSLVREGLGEQY
TRBV7-9 ASRSKWDRETGELF
TRBV24-1 ATSDPRGGPEEQF
TRBV29-1 SVGTDNEKLF
TRBV4-3 ASSPSTDTEAF
TRBV6-1 ASRPRTVPVPSKQF
TRBV20-1 SAPRAGTGERQPQH
TRBV7-2 ATARDSLSGRTNIQY
TRBV27 ASSPGTRKLGEQF
TRBV7-2 ASSAVAGYNEQF
TRBV18 ASSPYGGRDEQF
TRBV7-2 ASSQGLTDTQY
TRBV27 ASSKRQGHEQY
TRBV27 ASSARGSGSHEQY
TRBV6-5 ASSYSGRFNQPQH
TRBV29-1 SVDRGASTEAF
TRBV7-2 ASSLVLYEQY
TRBV12-3/TRBV12-4 ASSLIAGGSNNEQF
TRBV3-1 ASSPGGVSYNEQF
TRBV11-2 ASSPRLGGLVNPTGELF
TRBV5-5 ASSLGSGRATDTQY
TRBV19 ASRLAGETQY
TRBV30 AWSGLRSTDTQY
TRBV10-3 ATQGAGSNTGELF
TRBV6-2/TRBV6-3 ASSLGMAKNIQY
TRBV12-3/TRBV12-4 ASSAGLATVRNIQY
TRBV6-1 ASRGLAGDETQY
TRBV5-1 ASSLEQGDTGELF
TRBV4-2 ASSQDWGPGLAGVDYEQY
TRBV15 ATSRDRAHYGYT
TRBV20-1 SARDTGRGDTQY
TRBV6-1 ASSEQGAGDTQY
TRBV27 ASSLSTGSSYEQY
TRBV5-1 ASSLEYMGEDTQY
TRBV4-1 ASSPAGGQDNQPQH
TRBV7-9 ASSDLGGGNEQF
TRBV4-3 ASSREADTGELF
TRBV5-1 ASSLVSSGLNTGELF
TRBV12-3/TRBV12-4 ASSFAVAKNIQY
TRBV27 ASSPLAGTQEQY
TRBV4-3 ASSQEGSAGGEQF
TRBV5-1 ASRREPLAGDEQF
TRBV7-2 ASRPDGTGEQF
TRBV18 ASSPPTGRVAYNEQF
TRBV28 ASRRSTGREQY
TRBV20-1 SARLLSRGTDTQY
TRBV5-6 ASSFQTGRDVDTQY
TRBV7-9 ASTLLAGNNEQF
TRBV12-3/TRBV12-4 ASSLGQVGYT
TRBV21-1 ASSKEFGTAYSNQPQH
TRBV4-2 ASSPFSASGRMEETQY
TRBV7-2 ASSPKKADTQY
TRBV7-9 ASSPQGWVQF
TRBV28 ASSSLPNQPQH